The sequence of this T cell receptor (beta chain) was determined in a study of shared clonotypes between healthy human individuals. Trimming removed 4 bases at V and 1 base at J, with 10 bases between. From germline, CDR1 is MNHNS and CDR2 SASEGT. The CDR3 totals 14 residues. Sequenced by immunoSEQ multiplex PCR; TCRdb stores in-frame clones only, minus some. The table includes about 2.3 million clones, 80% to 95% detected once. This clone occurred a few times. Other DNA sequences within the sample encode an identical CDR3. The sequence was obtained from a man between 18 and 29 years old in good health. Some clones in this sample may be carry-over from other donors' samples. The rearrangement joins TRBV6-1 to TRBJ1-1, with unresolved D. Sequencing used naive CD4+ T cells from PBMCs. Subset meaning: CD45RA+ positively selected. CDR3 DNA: TGTGCCAGCAGTGGGCGGGCAACGAACACTGAAGCTTTCTTT. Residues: CASSGRATNTEAFF.